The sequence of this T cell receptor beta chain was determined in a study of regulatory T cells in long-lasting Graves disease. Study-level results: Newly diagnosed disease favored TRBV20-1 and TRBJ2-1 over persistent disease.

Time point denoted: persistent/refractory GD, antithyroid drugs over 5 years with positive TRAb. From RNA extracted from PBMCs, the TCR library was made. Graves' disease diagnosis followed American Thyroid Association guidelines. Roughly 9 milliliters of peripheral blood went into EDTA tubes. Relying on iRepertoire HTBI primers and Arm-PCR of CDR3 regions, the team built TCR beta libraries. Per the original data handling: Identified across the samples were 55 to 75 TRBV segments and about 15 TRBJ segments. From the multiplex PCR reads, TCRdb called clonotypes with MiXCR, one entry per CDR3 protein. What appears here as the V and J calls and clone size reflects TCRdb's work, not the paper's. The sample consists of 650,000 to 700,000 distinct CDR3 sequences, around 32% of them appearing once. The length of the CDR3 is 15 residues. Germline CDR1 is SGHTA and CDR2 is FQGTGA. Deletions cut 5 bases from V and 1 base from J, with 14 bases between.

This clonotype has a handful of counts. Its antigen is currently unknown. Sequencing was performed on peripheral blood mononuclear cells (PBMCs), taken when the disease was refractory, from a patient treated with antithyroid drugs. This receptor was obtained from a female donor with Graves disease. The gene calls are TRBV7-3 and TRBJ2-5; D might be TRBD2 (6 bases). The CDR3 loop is CASSARGTSQETQYF. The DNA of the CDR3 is TGTGCCAGCAGCGCCCGGGGGACGTCCCAAGAGACCCAGTACTTC.